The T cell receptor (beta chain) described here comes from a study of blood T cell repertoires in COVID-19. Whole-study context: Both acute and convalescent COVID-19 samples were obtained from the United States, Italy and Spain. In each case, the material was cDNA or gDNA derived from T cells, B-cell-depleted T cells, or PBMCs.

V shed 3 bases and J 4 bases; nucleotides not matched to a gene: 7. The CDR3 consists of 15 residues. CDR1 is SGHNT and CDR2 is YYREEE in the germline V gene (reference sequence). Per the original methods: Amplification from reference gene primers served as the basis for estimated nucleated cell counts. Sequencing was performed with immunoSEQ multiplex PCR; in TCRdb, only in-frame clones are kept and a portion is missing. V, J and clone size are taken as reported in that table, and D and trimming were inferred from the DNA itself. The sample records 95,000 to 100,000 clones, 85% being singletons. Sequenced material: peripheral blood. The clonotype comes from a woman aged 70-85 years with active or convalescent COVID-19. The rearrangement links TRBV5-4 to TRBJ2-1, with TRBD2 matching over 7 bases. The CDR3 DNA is TGTGCCAGCAGCTCAAACAGCGGGGCGTACAATGAGCAGTTCTTC. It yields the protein CASSSNSGAYNEQFF.